This T cell receptor (beta chain) derives from a study of cytomegalovirus exposure and HLA in healthy donors. Study-wide context: Earlier work reported about 110 million unique TCR beta sequences from some 180 million T cells.

The CDR3 is 13 amino acids. Germline V CDR1 and CDR2: WSHSY, SAAADI. With 10 bases clipped from V and 4 bases from J, the junction kept 7 bases outside the gene matches. The PCR was carried out with 60 Vbeta primers and 13 Jbeta primers. Generated by immunoSEQ multiplex PCR, the TCRdb table keeps only in-frame clones and is missing some. This table has roughly 120,000 clones, around 70% appearing once. Sequenced input: PBMCs. This receptor was identified in a man aged 25 to 40 in good health and CMV-seropositive. This chain connects TRBV10-2 to TRBJ2-7, with 10 bases lining up with TRBD1. For the CDR3, the DNA is TGCGCCACCGCTGACAGGGGGCCGTACGAGCAGTACTTC. Translation: CATADRGPYEQYF.